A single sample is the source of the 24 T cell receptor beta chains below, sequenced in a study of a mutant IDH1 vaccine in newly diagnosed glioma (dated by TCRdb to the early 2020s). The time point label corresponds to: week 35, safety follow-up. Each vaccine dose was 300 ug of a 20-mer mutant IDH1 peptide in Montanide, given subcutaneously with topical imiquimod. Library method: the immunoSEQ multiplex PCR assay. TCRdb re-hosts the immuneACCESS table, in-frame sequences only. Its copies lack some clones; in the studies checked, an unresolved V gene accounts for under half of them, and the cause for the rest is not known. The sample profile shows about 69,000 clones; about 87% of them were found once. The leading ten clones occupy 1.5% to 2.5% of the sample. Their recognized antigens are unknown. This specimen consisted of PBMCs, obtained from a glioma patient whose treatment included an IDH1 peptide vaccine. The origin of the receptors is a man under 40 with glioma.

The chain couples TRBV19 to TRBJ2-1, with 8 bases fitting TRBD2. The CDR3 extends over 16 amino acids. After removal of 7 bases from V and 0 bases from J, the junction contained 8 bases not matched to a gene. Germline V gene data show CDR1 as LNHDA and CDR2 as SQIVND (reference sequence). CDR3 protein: CASKQVAGTSYNEQFF. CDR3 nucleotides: TGTGCCAGTAAGCAGGTAGCGGGGACCTCCTACAATGAGCAGTTCTTC.

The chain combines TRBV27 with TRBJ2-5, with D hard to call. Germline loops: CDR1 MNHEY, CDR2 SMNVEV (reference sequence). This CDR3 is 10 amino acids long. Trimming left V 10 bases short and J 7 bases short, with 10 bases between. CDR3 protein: CATIAGTQYF. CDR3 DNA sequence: TGTGCCACCATCGCAGGGACCCAGTACTTC.

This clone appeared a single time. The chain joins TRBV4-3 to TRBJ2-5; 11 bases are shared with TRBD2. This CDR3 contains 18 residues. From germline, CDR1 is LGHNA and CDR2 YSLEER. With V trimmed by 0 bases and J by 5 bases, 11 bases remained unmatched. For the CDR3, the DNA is TGCGCCAGCAGCCAAGATAGGTGGATAGCGGGGGGGCCGGAGACCCAGTACTTC. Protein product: CASSQDRWIAGGPETQYF.

The CDR3 nucleotides read TGTGCCAGCAGCTTAGACAGGGCGGAATATCAGCCCCAGCATTTT. The encoded protein is CASSLDRAEYQPQHF. V usage is TRBV7-2 and J usage is TRBJ1-5, with D perhaps matching TRBD1 (6 bases). The V gene lost 1 base and the J gene lost 5 bases, with 12 bases spanning the gap. CDR1 and CDR2 (germline): SGHTA, FQGNSA. CDR3 size: 15 residues.

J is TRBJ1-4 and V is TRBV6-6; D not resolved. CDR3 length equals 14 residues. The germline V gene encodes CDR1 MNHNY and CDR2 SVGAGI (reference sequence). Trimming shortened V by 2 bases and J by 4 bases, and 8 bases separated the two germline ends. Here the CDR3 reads CASSYDGFNEKLFF. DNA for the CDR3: TGTGCCAGCAGTTACGACGGATTTAATGAAAAACTGTTTTTT.

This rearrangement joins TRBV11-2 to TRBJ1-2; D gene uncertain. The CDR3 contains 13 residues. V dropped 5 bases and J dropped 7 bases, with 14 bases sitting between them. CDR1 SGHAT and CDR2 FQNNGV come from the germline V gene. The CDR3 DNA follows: TGTGCCAGCAGCCTGACTGCTTTTAGTGGCTACACCTTC. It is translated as CASSLTAFSGYTF.

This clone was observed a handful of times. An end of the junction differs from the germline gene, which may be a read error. For the CDR3, the DNA is TGCGCCAGCAGCTTGCCAGGGGATTACAGTGAGCAGTTCTTC. The encoded protein is CASSLPGDYSEQFF. The genes are TRBV5-1 and TRBJ2-1; a possible D gene is TRBD1 (6 bases). CDR1 is SGHRS, CDR2 YFSETQ, per germline. This CDR3 comprises 14 residues.

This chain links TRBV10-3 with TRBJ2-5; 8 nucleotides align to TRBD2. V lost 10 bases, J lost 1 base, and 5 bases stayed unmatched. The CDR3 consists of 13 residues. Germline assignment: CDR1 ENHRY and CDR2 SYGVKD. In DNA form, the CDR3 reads TGTGCCAGCTCCGCGGGGGGCCAAGAGACCCAGTACTTC. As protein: CASSAGGQETQYF.

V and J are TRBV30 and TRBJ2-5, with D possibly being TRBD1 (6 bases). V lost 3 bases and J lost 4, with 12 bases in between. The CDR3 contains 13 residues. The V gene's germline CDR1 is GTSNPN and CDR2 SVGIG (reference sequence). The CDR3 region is CAWSDRQGETQYF. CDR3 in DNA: TGTGCCTGGAGCGACAGGCAAGGAGAGACCCAGTACTTC.

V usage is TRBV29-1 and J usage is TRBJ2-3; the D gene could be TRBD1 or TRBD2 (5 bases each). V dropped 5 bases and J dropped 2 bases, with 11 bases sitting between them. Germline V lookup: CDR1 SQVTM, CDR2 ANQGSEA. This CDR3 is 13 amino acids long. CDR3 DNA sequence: TGCAGCGTTCGGGGCAGATTCACAGATACGCAGTATTTT. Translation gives CSVRGRFTDTQYF.

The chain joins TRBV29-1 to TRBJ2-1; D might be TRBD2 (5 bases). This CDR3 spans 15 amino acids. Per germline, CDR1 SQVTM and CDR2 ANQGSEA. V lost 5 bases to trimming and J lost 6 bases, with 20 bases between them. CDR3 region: CSVTTTTTTGNEQFF. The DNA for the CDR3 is TGCAGCGTTACGACTACTACCACGACGGGCAATGAGCAGTTCTTC.

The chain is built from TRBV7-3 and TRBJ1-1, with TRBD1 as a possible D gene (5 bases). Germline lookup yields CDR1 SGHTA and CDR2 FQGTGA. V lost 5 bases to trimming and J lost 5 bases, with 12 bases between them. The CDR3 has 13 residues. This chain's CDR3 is CASSPSAGTEAFF. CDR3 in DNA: TGTGCCAGCAGCCCCTCTGCAGGGACTGAAGCTTTCTTT. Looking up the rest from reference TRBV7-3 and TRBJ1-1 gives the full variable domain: GAGVSQTPSNKVTEKGKYVELRCDPISGHTALYWYRQSLGQGPEFLIYFQGTGAADDSGLPNDRFFAVRPEGSVSTLKIQRTERGDSAVYLCASSPSAGTEAFFGQGTRLTVV.

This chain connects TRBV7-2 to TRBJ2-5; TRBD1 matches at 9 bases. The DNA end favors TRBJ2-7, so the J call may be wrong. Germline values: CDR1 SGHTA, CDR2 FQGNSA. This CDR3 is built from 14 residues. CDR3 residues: CASSLDWTGDEQYF. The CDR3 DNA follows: TGTGCCAGCAGCTTAGATTGGACAGGGGACGAGCAGTACTTC.

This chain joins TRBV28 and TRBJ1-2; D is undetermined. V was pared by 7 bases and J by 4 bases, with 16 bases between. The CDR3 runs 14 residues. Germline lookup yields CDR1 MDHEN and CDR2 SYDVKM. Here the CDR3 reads CASTLSVGFYGYTF. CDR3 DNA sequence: TGTGCCAGCACCCTCTCGGTCGGATTCTATGGCTACACCTTC.

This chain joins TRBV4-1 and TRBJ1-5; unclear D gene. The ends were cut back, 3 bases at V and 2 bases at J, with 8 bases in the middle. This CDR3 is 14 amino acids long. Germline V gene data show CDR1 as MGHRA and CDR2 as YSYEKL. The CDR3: CASSQRSGNQPQHF. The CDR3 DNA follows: TGCGCCAGCAGCCAGAGGAGTGGCAATCAGCCCCAGCATTTT.

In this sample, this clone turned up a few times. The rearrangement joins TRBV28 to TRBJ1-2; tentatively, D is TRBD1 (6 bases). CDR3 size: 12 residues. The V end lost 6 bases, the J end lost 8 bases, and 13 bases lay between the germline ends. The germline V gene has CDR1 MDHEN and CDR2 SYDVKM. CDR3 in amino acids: CASSTGIRGYTF. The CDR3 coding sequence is TGTGCCAGCAGCACAGGGATTCGGGGCTACACCTTC.

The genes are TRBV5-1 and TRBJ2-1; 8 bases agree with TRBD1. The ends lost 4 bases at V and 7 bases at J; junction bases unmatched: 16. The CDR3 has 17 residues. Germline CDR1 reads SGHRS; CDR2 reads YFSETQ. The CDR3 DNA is TGCGCCAGCAGCAAGGGTCTAGGACAGGGAAGTTTGAATGAGCAGTTCTTC. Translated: CASSKGLGQGSLNEQFF.

CDR3 protein: CASSPFDGASNEKLFF. The CDR3 nucleotides read TGTGCCAGCAGCCCATTTGATGGGGCCTCTAATGAAAAACTGTTTTTT. The rearrangement links TRBV7-8 to TRBJ1-4, with a tentative D call TRBD1 (5 bases). The CDR3 has 16 amino acids. CDR1 and CDR2 from the germline V gene are SGHVS and FQNEAQ. Trimming left V 5 bases short and J 3 bases short, with 16 bases between.

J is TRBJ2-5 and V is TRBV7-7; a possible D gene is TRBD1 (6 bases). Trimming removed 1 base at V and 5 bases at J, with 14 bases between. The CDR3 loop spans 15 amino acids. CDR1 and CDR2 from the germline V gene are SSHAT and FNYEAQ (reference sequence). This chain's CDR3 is CASSLGGGARETQYF. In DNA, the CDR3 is TGTGCCAGCAGCTTAGGAGGGGGTGCGAGGGAGACCCAGTACTTC.

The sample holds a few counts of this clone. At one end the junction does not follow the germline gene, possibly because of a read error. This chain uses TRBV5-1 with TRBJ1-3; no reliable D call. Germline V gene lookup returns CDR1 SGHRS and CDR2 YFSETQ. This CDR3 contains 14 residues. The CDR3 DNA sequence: TGCGCCAGCAGCTTCAGTGGAACTGGTAACACCATATATTTT. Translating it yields CASSFSGTGNTIYF.

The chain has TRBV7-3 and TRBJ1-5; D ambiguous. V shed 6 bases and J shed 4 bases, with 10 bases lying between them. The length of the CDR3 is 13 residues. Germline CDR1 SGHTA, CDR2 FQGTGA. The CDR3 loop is CASRAVWNQPQHF. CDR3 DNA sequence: TGTGCCAGCAGGGCGGTTTGGAATCAGCCCCAGCATTTT.

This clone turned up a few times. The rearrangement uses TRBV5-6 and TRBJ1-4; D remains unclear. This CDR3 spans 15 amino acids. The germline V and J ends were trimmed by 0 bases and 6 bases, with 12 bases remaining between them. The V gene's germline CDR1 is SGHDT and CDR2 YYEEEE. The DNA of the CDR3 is TGTGCCAGCAGCTTGGTAACCGACAACTATGAAAAACTGTTTTTT. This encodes CASSLVTDNYEKLFF.

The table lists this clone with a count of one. In DNA, the CDR3 is TGTGCCAGCAGCTTAGCGGGAGGCTACGAGCAGTACTTC. The encoded protein is CASSLAGGYEQYF. The V and J genes are TRBV7-6 and TRBJ2-7; weak D call: TRBD2 (6 bases). This CDR3 is 13 amino acids long. Trimming pared 0 bases from V and 3 bases from J, leaving 6 bases between. Germline V gives CDR1 SGHVS, CDR2 FNYEAQ.

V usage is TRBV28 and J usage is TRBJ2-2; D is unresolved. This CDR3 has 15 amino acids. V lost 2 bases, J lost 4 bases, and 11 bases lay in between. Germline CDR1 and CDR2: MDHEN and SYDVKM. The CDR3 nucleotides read TGTGCCAGCAGTTTAAGTTCCGTGGTCACCGGGGAGCTGTTTTTT. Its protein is CASSLSSVVTGELFF.